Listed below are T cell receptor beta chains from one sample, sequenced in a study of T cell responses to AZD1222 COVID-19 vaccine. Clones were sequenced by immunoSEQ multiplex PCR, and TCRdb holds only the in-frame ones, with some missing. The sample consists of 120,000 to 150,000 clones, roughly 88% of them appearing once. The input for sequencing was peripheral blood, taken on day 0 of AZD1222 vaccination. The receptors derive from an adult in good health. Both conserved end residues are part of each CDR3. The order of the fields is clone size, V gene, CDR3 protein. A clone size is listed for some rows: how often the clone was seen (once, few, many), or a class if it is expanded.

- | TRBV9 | CASSVAAGRSYEQYF
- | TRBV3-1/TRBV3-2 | CASTPTGTNKETQYF
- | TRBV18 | CASSPYTPGQGSTGELFF
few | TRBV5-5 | CASSLVVAGGRDTQYF
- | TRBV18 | CASFGANRRGAKDTEAFF
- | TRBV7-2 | CASSLAGNTEAFF
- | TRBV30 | CAWSVQSGYTGELFF
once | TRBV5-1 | CASSLAGTDYSPLHF
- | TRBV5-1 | CASSLGEAYNSPLHF
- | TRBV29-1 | CSVGNDYEQYF
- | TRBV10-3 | CAISAGTSSYEQYF
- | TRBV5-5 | CASSLSRGGGGEQFF
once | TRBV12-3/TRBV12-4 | CASSSLPSDTQYF
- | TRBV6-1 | CASSEDGTYEQYF
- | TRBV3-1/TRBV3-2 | CASSLGTYSGNTIYF
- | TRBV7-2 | CASSSGQGAVTQYF
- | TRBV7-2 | CASSSARTAYNEQFF
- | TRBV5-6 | CASSWDFPGDTQYF
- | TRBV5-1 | CASSEEGGYTF
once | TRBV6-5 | CASSSLRRGGNTIYF
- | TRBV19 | CDPAGTNEKLFF
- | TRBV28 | CASVQNSNQPQHF
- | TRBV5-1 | CASKTGMDEQYF
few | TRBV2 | CASSESGTGLEEAFF
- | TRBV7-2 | CASSLSMGGYTF
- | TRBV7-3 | CASSLTRDRASYGYTF
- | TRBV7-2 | CASSLNTGRADQPQHF
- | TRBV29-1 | CSVDSGVGDYEQYF
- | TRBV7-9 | CASSAARGNTEAFF
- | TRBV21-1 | CASSKARDSASTEAFF
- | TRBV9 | CASSGTVSGNTIYF
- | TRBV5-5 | CASSLGPGDYGYTF
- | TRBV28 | CASSLGRGGPEYEQYF
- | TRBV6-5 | CASSYRRTGGSYEQYF
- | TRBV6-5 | CASRSTYEQYF
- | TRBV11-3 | CASSLDRETEAFF
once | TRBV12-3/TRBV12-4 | CASRRQNTEAFF
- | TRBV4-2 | CASSQDDRSDRNYEQYF
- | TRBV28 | CASSVRQGAHGYTF
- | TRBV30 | CAWNMGTGERNTEAFF
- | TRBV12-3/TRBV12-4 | CASSTGPRGGYTF